This is a list of T cell receptor beta chains from one sample in a study of T-cell reconstitution after alpha-beta-depleted transplantation in children. TCRdb ran MiXCR on the PCR reads and lists one entry per CDR3 protein. The data hold tens of thousands of distinct CDR3 sequences, with about 16% observed a single time. The source was PBMCs, mostly from graft donor cells, collected 180 days after TCRalphabeta/CD19-depleted stem cell transplant. Receptors were obtained from a male patient aged 2 to 9 who had a stem cell transplant for acute lymphoblastic leukemia, so the T cells may come from the graft donor. Both conserved end residues are part of each CDR3. D genes are given only for firm matches. Rows give clone size only sometimes, using once, few, many, or a class for an expanded clone.

>NA|TRBD1|TRBJ2-1|TRBV18
CASSPQRTGPYNEQFF
TGTGCCAGCTCACCACAAAGGACAGGGCCATACAATGAGCAGTTCTTC
>NA|TRBD1|TRBJ1-1|TRBV20-1
CSAPRQGGYAEAFF
TGCAGTGCTCCTCGACAGGGAGGCTACGCTGAAGCTTTCTTT
>NA|NA|TRBJ2-7|TRBV5-1
CASSLDSEQWYF
TGCGCCAGCAGCTTAGACTCGGAGCAGTGGTACTTC
>few|NA|TRBJ2-3|TRBV6-5
CASSYSGASGTDTQYF
TGTGCCAGCAGTTACTCGGGGGCTTCTGGCACAGATACGCAGTATTTT
>medium-sized|TRBD1|TRBJ2-7|TRBV7-2
CASSLSPGTVGKQYF
TGTGCCAGCAGCTTAAGCCCCGGGACAGTCGGGAAGCAGTACTTC
>few|NA|TRBJ2-5|TRBV4-3
CASSQGIGIRETQYF
TGCGCCAGCAGCCAAGGAATCGGGATCCGGGAGACCCAGTACTTC
>NA|TRBD1|TRBJ2-7|TRBV6-5
CASSHNDRGDEQYF
TGTGCCAGCAGTCACAACGACAGGGGTGACGAGCAGTACTTC
>few|TRBD1|TRBJ2-5|TRBV7-2
CASSADRGRRETQYF
TGTGCCAGCAGCGCGGACAGGGGAAGGCGAGAGACCCAGTACTTC
>NA|TRBD1|TRBJ1-5|TRBV5-8
CASSLWWTGSNQPQHF
TGTGCCAGCAGCTTGTGGTGGACAGGGAGCAATCAGCCCCAGCATTTT
>few|TRBD1|TRBJ2-1|TRBV20-1
CSASRTGPYEQFF
TGCAGTGCTAGCAGGACAGGGCCCTATGAGCAGTTCTTC
>many|TRBD2|TRBJ2-1|TRBV5-1
CASSLDSATGGEQFF
TGCGCCAGCAGCTTAGACAGTGCCACGGGGGGTGAGCAGTTCTTC
>once|NA|TRBJ2-5|TRBV6-2/TRBV6-3
CASRFQETQYF
TGTGCCAGCAGATTCCAAGAGACCCAGTACTTC
>few|NA|TRBJ1-6|TRBV7-9
CASSFPGRTLHF
TGTGCCAGCAGCTTCCCTGGGCGAACCCTCCACTTT
>many|TRBD2|TRBJ2-5|TRBV7-9
CASSPRTSGSLAETQYF
TGTGCCAGCAGCCCTCGGACTAGCGGGAGCTTGGCAGAGACCCAGTACTTC
>few|NA|TRBJ2-1|TRBV21-1
CASRANEQFF
TGTGCCAGCAGAGCCAATGAGCAGTTCTTC
>many|TRBD2|TRBJ2-3|TRBV27
CASSTGTAGLAGRITDTQYF
TGTGCCAGCAGTACCGGGACAGCGGGACTAGCGGGAAGGATCACAGATACGCAGTATTTT
>few|NA|TRBJ1-5|TRBV5-1
CASSLLGGRDQPQHF
TGCGCCAGCAGCTTATTAGGGGGTCGAGATCAGCCCCAGCATTTT
>many|NA|TRBJ1-3|TRBV5-1
CASSFGQGGNTIYF
TGCGCCAGCAGCTTCGGGCAGGGAGGAAACACCATATATTTT
>few|NA|TRBJ1-5|TRBV29-1
CSVYEGGNQPQHF
TGCAGCGTTTACGAGGGGGGCAATCAGCCCCAGCATTTT
>few|TRBD1|TRBJ2-3|TRBV7-9
CASRPGQVSTDTQYF
TGTGCCAGCAGACCGGGACAGGTTAGCACAGATACGCAGTATTTT
>NA|TRBD1|TRBJ1-3|TRBV7-8
CASSLNSGQGNTIYF
TGTGCCAGCAGCTTGAACTCGGGACAGGGAAACACCATATATTTT
>few|NA|TRBJ1-1|TRBV6-6
CASRTQGNTEAFF
TGTGCCAGCAGGACTCAGGGAAACACTGAAGCTTTCTTT
>NA|NA|TRBJ2-2|TRBV7-9
CASSLKRLAPNTGELFF
TGTGCCAGCAGCTTGAAGCGGCTAGCCCCGAACACCGGGGAGCTGTTTTTT
>NA|TRBD1|TRBJ2-7|TRBV7-2
CASSPDRGEVHEQYF
TGTGCCAGCAGCCCAGACAGGGGCGAAGTCCACGAGCAGTACTTC
>few|TRBD2|TRBJ2-2|TRBV20-1
CSARDRGTGLAGAGELFF
TGCAGTGCTAGAGATCGGGGCACGGGACTAGCGGGGGCCGGGGAGCTGTTTTTT
>NA|NA|TRBJ2-3|TRBV27
CASSPNLDTQYF
TGTGCCAGCAGCCCAAACCTAGATACGCAGTATTTT
>NA|NA|TRBJ2-2|TRBV2
CASSERGIDTGELFF
TGTGCCAGCAGTGAACGTGGGATCGACACCGGGGAGCTGTTTTTT
>NA|NA|TRBJ2-7|TRBV6-1
CATKTALGFYEQYF
TGTGCCACGAAGACAGCATTGGGATTCTACGAGCAGTACTTC